This T cell receptor (beta chain) was captured by sequencing in a study of OX40 agonist ivuxolimab in advanced cancers. In the study overall: Ivuxolimab was a fully human IgG2 agonistic monoclonal antibody targeting the costimulatory receptor OX40 (CD134). Intravenous ivuxolimab was administered to patients every 2 weeks at six dose levels: 0.01, 0.1, 0.3, 1.5, 3 and 10 mg/kg. Of the 50 or so patients in dose escalation, approximately 20 had hepatocellular carcinoma, around 15 had melanoma, 9 had renal cell carcinoma and 9 had head and neck cancer. In the dose-escalation cohort, more than 75% of patients were male, and the mean age was approximately 55 years, with a range of about 23 to 85. Prior anti-PD-1, anti-PD-L1 or anti-CTLA-4 therapy was permitted, and checkpoint inhibitors had been received by 30% to 40% of dose-escalation patients. Three dose-escalation patients achieved partial responses, one with hepatocellular carcinoma and two with cutaneous melanoma. The purpose of peripheral TCRbeta sequencing was to test whether ivuxolimab changed TCR sequence diversity and led to clonal T-cell expansion. The monotherapy dose-escalation portion (N of about 57 patients) of the phase I ivuxolimab trial is reported in the paper.

The trial excluded patients who had a history of autoimmune disease or who were on systemic immunosuppression. Peripheral blood for TCR sequencing was drawn from every dose cohort at baseline, at cycle 4 day 1 and at cycle 7 day 1. Samples were obtained from an open-label, multicenter, first-in-human phase I dose-escalation trial of ivuxolimab. Adults with locally advanced or metastatic melanoma, renal cell, hepatocellular, or head and neck squamous cell carcinoma were enrolled in the trial. Before TCR sequencing, CD4+ T cells and CD8+ T cells from peripheral blood were sorted into separate populations. Turning to this clone: The specificity of this receptor is unknown. No qualities accompany the bases; no much larger clone lies one base away.

The V and J ends are trimmed by 2 bases and 7 bases, leaving 17 bases between them. CDR1 and CDR2 are drawn from the germline V gene (reference sequence): GTSNPN, SVGIG. The CDR3 covers 14 residues, taking in both the cysteine and the phenylalanine. Only the CDR3 portion is preserved as DNA: 42 bases, with reading frame beginning at the first base. Genomic DNA was isolated from the sorted cells so that the TCRbeta CDR3 region could be sequenced. The immunoSEQ Assay was used for sequencing of TCRbeta CDR3 regions. TCRdb re-hosts the immuneACCESS table, in-frame sequences only. Its copies lack some clones; in the studies checked, an unresolved V gene accounts for under half of them, and the cause for the rest is not known. The sample yields roughly 10,000 clones; 60% to 80% were counted once. 33% of the sample goes to the ten largest clones. Broad study findings and their caveats: Which antigens the clonally expanded peripheral T cells were specific for was not determined. At doses from 0.1 to 3.0 mg/kg, clonal expansion was seen in both CD4+ and CD8+ blood T cells between baseline and week 6. In partial responders in the 0.1-3.0 mg/kg groups, normalized peripheral clonal expansion was found to be among the lowest, especially among CD8+ T cells. Low levels of normalized T-cell clonal expansion were also shown by some nonresponding patients. After ivuxolimab, more expanded clones were found on average in CD8+ T cells than in CD4+ T cells.

Material: CD4+ or CD8+ T cells sorted from blood, obtained in a trial of the OX40 agonist ivuxolimab. This receptor chain uses TRBV30 and TRBJ1-2; the D gene assignment is ambiguous. The TCR was taken from an adult with an advanced solid tumor such as melanoma, head and neck, liver or kidney cancer. The base sequence is TGTGCCTGGAGTAGGAGTAGTGTCGGCGGTGGCTACACCTTC. Translated, this is CAWSRSSVGGGYTF.